This T cell receptor (beta chain) was profiled in a study of OX40 agonist ivuxolimab in advanced cancers. Study-wide background: Ivuxolimab, an antibody acting as an agonist of OX40 (CD134), was used to treat patients. The dose of intravenous ivuxolimab that patients received every 2 weeks ranged from 0.01 to 10 mg/kg. Allowance was made for prior anti-PD-1, anti-PD-L1 or anti-CTLA-4 therapy, and 35% to 40% had some. Overall study findings and caveats: The investigators did not determine what antigen specificity the expanded peripheral T cells had.

As to this clone: As yet, its antigen is unknown.

Measured with immunoSEQ multiplex PCR; TCRdb has only the in-frame clones, and not every one. Here the sample spans about 60,000 clones, roughly 91% being singletons. The TCR sequence derives from an adult with an advanced solid tumor such as melanoma, head and neck, liver or kidney cancer. Sequencing was performed on CD4+ or CD8+ T cells sorted from blood, taken in a trial of the OX40 agonist ivuxolimab.

CDR3 bases: TGTGCCAGCAGTCTCAATATCTACAGGGAGAACACTGAAGCTTTCTTT. Its translation: CASSLNIYRENTEAFF. This sequence joins TRBV27 and TRBJ1-1, with D maybe TRBD1 (6 bases). The CDR3 has 16 amino acids. The germline gives CDR1 MNHEY, CDR2 SMNVEV (reference sequence). V was clipped by 5 bases and J by 1 base, with 17 bases between them.